This entry lists 25 T cell receptor beta chains sequenced from one sample in a study of persistence of HIV-infected CD4 T cells. Lysates of CMV-infected fibroblasts at 9 to 10 ug/mL stimulated these cells. CD40L/CD69 double-negative CD45RO-high memory CD4+ T cells were collected. Sequencing used immunoSEQ version 4 in survey mode. Profiled with immunoSEQ multiplex PCR; TCRdb holds only in-frame clones, not every one. The table lists 25,000 to 35,000 clones, roughly four fifths of them singletons. What these receptors recognize is not known. Sequencing used CD4+ T cells sorted from PBMCs after approximately 20-hour stimulation, obtained from a patient who received antiretroviral therapy. These TCRs come from an adult man with HIV who was CMV-seropositive.

The chain couples TRBV12-3 or TRBV12-4 to TRBJ1-2; D possibly corresponds to TRBD1 (6 bases). V was clipped by 6 bases and J by 9 bases, with 17 bases between them. This CDR3 has 13 residues. CDR3 amino acids: CASSSDSGVSYTF. As DNA, the CDR3 is TGTGCCAGCAGCTCGGACAGTGGAGTTAGCTACACCTTC.

The rearrangement links TRBV5-1 to TRBJ1-1, with TRBD1 identical over 7 bases. Germline values: CDR1 SGHRS, CDR2 YFSETQ. The J segment lost 0 bases and the V segment lost 3 bases, leaving 5 bases of the junction unmatched. This CDR3 spans 15 amino acids. The DNA for the CDR3 is TGCGCCAGCAGCTCGGGGACAGACATGAACACTGAAGCTTTCTTT. Its translation is CASSSGTDMNTEAFF. The whole variable domain, filled in from reference TRBV5-1 and TRBJ1-1, reads KAGVTQTPRYLIKTRGQQVTLSCSPISGHRSVSWYQQTPGQGLQFLFEYFSETQRNKGNFPGRFSGRQFSNSRSEMNVSTLELGDSALYLCASSSGTDMNTEAFFGQGTRLTVV.

The J gene is TRBJ1-5, the V gene TRBV30; no reliable D call. The CDR3 sequence is 12 residues long. Per the germline V gene, CDR1 is GTSNPN and CDR2 is SVGIG (reference sequence). Trimming pared 2 bases from V and 0 bases from J, leaving 2 bases between. The CDR3 loop reads CAWSFSNQPQHF. The CDR3, as DNA: TGTGCCTGGAGTTTTAGCAATCAGCCCCAGCATTTT.

This clone was seen a handful of times. The chain combines TRBV7-9 with TRBJ1-2; 8 positions match TRBD1. J gave up 11 bases and V 4 bases, and 6 bases lay outside the gene matches. The germline gives CDR1 SEHNR, CDR2 FQNEAQ (reference sequence). The CDR3 consists of 12 residues. DNA for the CDR3: TGTGCCAGCAGCTCGACCGGGACAGGTTACACCTTC. As protein: CASSSTGTGYTF. Full variable domain (outside the CDR3, taken from reference TRBV7-9 and TRBJ1-2): DTGVSQNPRHKITKRGQNVTFRCDPISEHNRLYWYRQTLGQGPEFLTYFQNEAQLEKSRLLSDRFSAERPKGSFSTLEIQRTEQGDSAMYLCASSSTGTGYTFGSGTRLTVV.

The chain has TRBV6-5 and TRBJ1-2; D is unresolved. The V end was cut by 5 bases, the J end by 4 bases, with 11 bases between. The germline gives CDR1 MNHEY, CDR2 SVGAGI. The CDR3 covers 13 residues. CDR3 coding DNA: TGTGCCAGCAGTCTCGGACGGAGCTATGGCTACACCTTC. Its translation is CASSLGRSYGYTF.

CDR3 region: CASSYTGTSSNEQFF. CDR3 in DNA: TGCGCCAGCAGCTACACCGGGACTAGTTCAAATGAGCAGTTCTTC. The V gene is TRBV5-1, the J gene TRBJ2-1, with TRBD2 matching 8 bases. There are 15 residues in the CDR3. After removal of 3 bases from V and 7 bases from J, the junction contained 9 bases not matched to a gene. Germline V CDR1 and CDR2: SGHRS, YFSETQ.

V usage is TRBV3-1 (or the pseudogene TRBV3-2) and J usage is TRBJ1-2, with unresolved D. CDR1 LGHDT and CDR2 YNNKEL come from the germline V gene (reference sequence). V dropped 3 bases and J dropped 4 bases, with 15 bases sitting between them. This CDR3 is built from 15 residues. This CDR3 is CASSQTQLFAYGYTF. The CDR3 nucleotides read TGTGCCAGCAGCCAGACACAGTTATTCGCCTATGGCTACACCTTC.

This sequence joins TRBV7-9 and TRBJ2-6; D unclear. Trimming removed 5 bases at V and 0 bases at J, with 8 bases between. The length of the CDR3 is 15 residues. CDR1 and CDR2 (germline): SEHNR, FQNEAQ (reference sequence). The CDR3: CASSTHLSGANVLTF. CDR3 DNA sequence: TGTGCCAGCAGCACACACCTCTCTGGGGCCAACGTCCTGACTTTC.

In this sample, this clone turned up a few times. V usage is TRBV6-6 and J usage is TRBJ2-2; 10 positions agree with TRBD2. The CDR3 consists of 14 residues. V shed 5 bases and J 5 bases; nucleotides not matched to a gene: 2. CDR1 is MNHNY, CDR2 SVGAGI, per germline (reference sequence). CDR3 in DNA: TGTGCCAGCAGTCAGCGGGGGGGTACCGGGGAGCTGTTTTTT. Its translation: CASSQRGGTGELFF.

The gene calls are TRBV3-1 (or the pseudogene TRBV3-2) and TRBJ1-2; D gene uncertain. Trimming cost V 0 bases and J 0 bases, with 8 bases left between them. This CDR3 spans 15 amino acids. The germline CDR1 and CDR2 sequences are LGHDT and YNNKEL (reference sequence). The CDR3 region is CASSQDYAANYGYTF. The CDR3 DNA sequence: TGTGCCAGCAGCCAAGATTACGCAGCTAACTATGGCTACACCTTC.

For the CDR3, the DNA is TGTGCCAGCAGCAAACCCGGGGCGGGGGGCTGGATTTCCTACAATGAGCAGTTCTTC. Amino acid sequence: CASSKPGAGGWISYNEQFF. The chain couples TRBV21-1 to TRBJ2-1; TRBD2 is the table's D call and was not checked against the DNA. TRBV21-1 is a recognized pseudogene. This CDR3 spans 19 amino acids.

This clone was seen only once. V is TRBV3-1 (or the pseudogene TRBV3-2) and J is TRBJ1-5, with D unresolved. The CDR3 runs 16 residues. The V and J ends lost 0 bases and 1 base respectively, with 10 bases between them. Germline CDR1 LGHDT, CDR2 YNNKEL (reference sequence). CDR3 sequence (DNA): TGTGCCAGCAGCCAAGATTCCGGCACAAGCAATCAGCCCCAGCATTTT. Amino acid sequence: CASSQDSGTSNQPQHF.

This chain links TRBV5-6 with TRBJ2-3; 13 bases line up with TRBD2. V lost 4 bases to trimming and J lost 5 bases; unmatched junction nucleotides: 4. Germline loops: CDR1 SGHDT, CDR2 YYEEEE. This CDR3 has 15 residues. CDR3 residues: CASSGLAGEKDTQYF. DNA of the CDR3: TGTGCCAGCAGCGGACTAGCGGGGGAGAAAGATACGCAGTATTTT.

The chain links TRBV11-1 to TRBJ2-1; TRBD2 aligns across 9 bases. The length of the CDR3 is 15 residues. The J segment lost 2 bases and the V segment lost 3 bases, leaving 2 bases of the junction unmatched. Germline CDR1 is SGHAT and CDR2 is FQDESV (reference sequence). The CDR3 DNA follows: TGTGCCAGCAGCTTTAGCGGGGGACCCTACAATGAGCAGTTCTTC. Protein product: CASSFSGGPYNEQFF. Complete variable domain (other parts from reference TRBV11-1 and TRBJ2-1): EAEVAQSPRYKITEKSQAVAFWCDPISGHATLYWYRQILGQGPELLVQFQDESVVDDSQLPKDRFSAERLKGVDSTLKIQPAELGDSAMYLCASSFSGGPYNEQFFGPGTRLTVL.

The chain is built from TRBV7-3 and TRBJ2-2; 9 nucleotides align to TRBD2. This CDR3 has 15 residues. With 5 bases clipped from V and 4 bases from J, the junction kept 5 bases outside the gene matches. Germline lookup yields CDR1 SGHTA and CDR2 FQGTGA. The CDR3 DNA reads TGTGCCAGCAGCCCCACGGGACTAGCCACCGGGGAGCTGTTTTTT. This encodes CASSPTGLATGELFF.

V gene TRBV5-1 combines with J gene TRBJ1-2, with D possibly TRBD1 on 5 matching bases. The CDR3 runs 16 residues. The V gene lost 1 base and the J gene lost 0 bases, with 13 bases spanning the gap. CDR1 SGHRS and CDR2 YFSETQ come from the germline V gene. In nucleotides, the CDR3 is TGCGCCAGCAGCTTGACGACTGGGGCGGCTAACTATGGCTACACCTTC. Encoded protein: CASSLTTGAANYGYTF.

This rearrangement joins TRBV5-1 to TRBJ1-2, with D possibly TRBD1 on 5 matching bases. Germline CDR1 is SGHRS and CDR2 is YFSETQ. With 0 bases removed from V and 1 base from J, the gap between germline ends came to 7 bases. The CDR3 totals 14 residues. Here the CDR3 DNA reads TGCGCCAGCAGCTTGGAGGGGCATAACTATGGCTACACCTTC. Its protein is CASSLEGHNYGYTF.

This clone has a single count. The chain links TRBV14 to TRBJ2-3; TRBD2 matches at 10 bases. V trimming: 4 bases; J trimming: 0 bases; junction bases outside the gene matches: 1. CDR3 length: 15 amino acids. Germline-derived CDR1 and CDR2 are SGHDN and FVKESK. CDR3: CASSPLAGSTDTQYF. Written as DNA, the CDR3 is TGTGCCAGCAGCCCACTAGCGGGGAGCACAGATACGCAGTATTTT.

V usage is TRBV7-2 and J usage is TRBJ2-7; tentatively, D is TRBD1 (6 bases). The CDR3 contains 13 residues. The V gene lost 5 bases and the J gene lost 7 bases, with 15 bases spanning the gap. Germline values: CDR1 SGHTA, CDR2 FQGNSA. The CDR3, as DNA: TGTGCCAGCAGCGAAGTGGGGGCTCGGGAGCAGTACTTC. It encodes CASSEVGAREQYF.

The CDR3 region has the DNA TGTGCCAGCAGTTCCCGCCTTAGGGGTGGAAGTTCCTACGAGCAGTACTTC. Encoded protein: CASSSRLRGGSSYEQYF. The chain is built from TRBV27 and TRBJ2-7; tentatively, D is TRBD1 (5 bases). The CDR3 sequence is 17 residues long. The V gene's germline CDR1 is MNHEY and CDR2 SMNVEV (reference sequence). V was pared by 4 bases and J by 1 base, with 20 bases between.

This clone was recorded a few times. CDR3 residues: CASSYGMSATNEKLFF. The DNA for the CDR3 is TGTGCCAGCAGTTACGGGATGAGTGCAACTAATGAAAAACTGTTTTTT. The genes are TRBV6-2 or TRBV6-3 and TRBJ1-4; D gene ambiguous. The V end was cut by 2 bases, the J end by 0 bases, with 10 bases between. This CDR3 is built from 16 residues. Germline CDR1 reads MNHEY; CDR2 reads SVGEGT.

This chain connects TRBV3-1 (or the pseudogene TRBV3-2) to TRBJ1-5, with unresolved D. Germline V lookup: CDR1 LGHDT, CDR2 YNNKEL (reference sequence). The CDR3 runs 13 residues. V shed 1 base and J shed 5 bases, with 6 bases lying between them. The DNA for the CDR3 is TGTGCCAGCAGCCAAGGTGGGGATCAGCCCCAGCATTTT. Translated, it gives CASSQGGDQPQHF.

The V gene is TRBV7-9, the J gene TRBJ1-5; 8 nucleotides line up with TRBD1. Germline loops: CDR1 SEHNR, CDR2 FQNEAQ (reference sequence). J gave up 2 bases and V 5 bases, and 5 bases lay outside the gene matches. The CDR3 runs to 15 residues. The CDR3 loop is CASSKDRDGNQPQHF. Written as DNA, the CDR3 is TGTGCCAGCAGCAAGGACAGGGATGGCAATCAGCCCCAGCATTTT.

The chain recombines TRBV12-5 with TRBJ2-7; D gene uncertain. Germline loops: CDR1 LGHNT, CDR2 FRNRAP. The CDR3 totals 13 residues. The V gene lost 1 base and the J gene lost 7 bases, with 11 bases spanning the gap. The CDR3 here is CASGLDADTEQYF. In nucleotides, the CDR3 is TGTGCTAGTGGTTTGGATGCTGACACAGAGCAGTACTTC.

V gene TRBV28 combines with J gene TRBJ2-3, with TRBD1 matching over 9 bases. Germline CDR1 reads MDHEN; CDR2 reads SYDVKM. The CDR3 contains 16 residues. With 3 bases clipped from V and 5 bases from J, the junction kept 9 bases outside the gene matches. CDR3 residues: CASSFAGTGLGDTQYF. The DNA of the CDR3 is TGTGCCAGCAGTTTTGCCGGGACAGGGTTAGGAGATACGCAGTATTTT.